A selection of T cell receptor beta chains follows, all from one sample in a study of cytomegalovirus exposure and HLA in healthy donors. The repertoire was sequenced with immunoSEQ multiplex PCR; TCRdb's copy has only in-frame clones and lacks some. The data hold under 200,000 clones, with 80% to 90% observed a single time. Sequencing used PBMCs. The receptors originated from a woman aged 45-60 years in good health and CMV-seronegative. The CDR3 runs from the conserved cysteine through the conserved F or W. The order of the fields is CDR3 protein, clone size, V gene, J gene. Not every row has a clone size; where given, it reads once, few, many or a size class.

CASASSGGHRSTDTQYF,NA,TRBV5-1,TRBJ2-3
CASRFSGTNTDTQYF,NA,TRBV5-1,TRBJ2-3
CASSSGGSGGYNEQFF,NA,TRBV7-2,TRBJ2-1
CASSLGGDEQFF,NA,TRBV13,TRBJ2-1
CASSSQGPYNEQFF,NA,TRBV6-6,TRBJ2-1
CASSVPGGLYEQYF,NA,TRBV28,TRBJ2-7
CASSQGLAGWETQYF,NA,TRBV4-3,TRBJ2-5
CASSLASGGPSPQYF,few,TRBV7-6,TRBJ2-5
CASGQYGISTDTQYF,once,TRBV2,TRBJ2-3
CASSRTRGETQYF,NA,TRBV7-3,TRBJ2-5
CASSPIQGSDTQYF,NA,TRBV5-1,TRBJ2-3
CASSVDVGGNLDTQYF,NA,TRBV9,TRBJ2-3
CASSPGGRGNQETQYF,NA,TRBV25-1,TRBJ2-5
CASRTGQGNTEAFF,NA,TRBV7-2,TRBJ1-1
CASSANRDRITDTQYF,NA,TRBV25-1,TRBJ2-3
CASSAGQGDNEQFF,NA,TRBV9,TRBJ2-1
CASSQALRQKETQYF,NA,TRBV4-2,TRBJ2-5